The 8 T cell receptor beta chains below all came from one sample that was sequenced in a study of T cell changes during pregnancy in multiple sclerosis. The table came from immunoSEQ multiplex PCR; TCRdb's copy has only in-frame clones and leaves some out. The sample records 75,000 to 95,000 clones, 91% being singletons. This sample comprised peripheral blood, obtained before pregnancy. The receptor source for this set is a female donor with multiple sclerosis, enrolled in a pregnancy study.

The chain uses TRBV4-1 and TRBJ1-5; no definite D call. This CDR3 region has 15 residues. Trimming took 0 bases from V and 1 from J, leaving 7 bases between them. Germline CDR1 and CDR2: MGHRA and YSYEKL. The CDR3 spells CASSQDDWSNQPQHF. CDR3 sequence (DNA): TGCGCCAGCAGCCAAGACGACTGGAGCAATCAGCCCCAGCATTTT.

The chain combines TRBV19 with TRBJ2-7; D remains ambiguous. The germline V gene encodes CDR1 LNHDA and CDR2 SQIVND (reference sequence). Trimming removed 2 bases from V and 4 bases from J, with 6 bases in between. This CDR3 contains 12 residues. The CDR3 coding sequence is TGTGCCAGTAGTATAAGCCCGTACGAGCAGTACTTC. It specifies CASSISPYEQYF. The full variable domain, with the rest looked up from reference TRBV19 and TRBJ2-7, is DGGITQSPKYLFRKEGQNVTLSCEQNLNHDAMYWYRQDPGQGLRLIYYSQIVNDFQKGDIAEGYSVSREKKESFPLTVTSAQKNPTAFYLCASSISPYEQYFGPGTRLTVT.

This clone was counted between two and nine times. V and J are TRBV7-3 and TRBJ2-1; a weak D match, TRBD2 (5 bases). This CDR3 is 13 amino acids long. Germline CDR1 SGHTA, CDR2 FQGTGA. Between the trimmed V and J ends, which lost 5 bases and 7 bases, there was a span of 12 bases. CDR3 DNA sequence: TGTGCCAGCAGCCGGGATTCCATTAATGAGCAGTTCTTC. Amino acid sequence: CASSRDSINEQFF.

This chain joins TRBV7-9 and TRBJ1-1; no firm D call. Germline V lookup: CDR1 SEHNR, CDR2 FQNEAQ (reference sequence). The CDR3 sequence is 13 residues long. V gave up 6 bases and J gave up 3 bases, with 11 bases separating them. The CDR3 loop is CASSLGVDTEAFF. The CDR3 nucleotides read TGTGCCAGCAGTCTAGGTGTGGACACTGAAGCTTTCTTT.

The gene calls are TRBV6-5 and TRBJ2-7; maybe TRBD1 (6 bases). This CDR3 region has 14 residues. Germline V CDR1 and CDR2: MNHEY, SVGAGI. Trimming pared 2 bases from V and 3 bases from J, leaving 11 bases between. The DNA for the CDR3 is TGTGCCAGCAGTTACGGGACACCAGTCTACGAGCAGTACTTC. Protein product: CASSYGTPVYEQYF.

This chain joins TRBV10-2 and TRBJ1-1; possible D gene TRBD1, 5 bases. The CDR3 consists of 13 residues. The germline V gene encodes CDR1 WSHSY and CDR2 SAAADI. V was cut by 3 bases and J by 1 base, with 6 bases left in between. The CDR3 DNA is TGCGCCAGCAGTGACCAGGGGAACACTGAAGCTTTCTTT. Protein: CASSDQGNTEAFF.

The table lists this clone with a count of one. The rearrangement links TRBV28 to TRBJ1-5; the D is unclear. Germline V gene data show CDR1 as MDHEN and CDR2 as SYDVKM. Trimming stripped 8 bases from V and 3 bases from J, with 14 bases between. The CDR3 length is 14 residues. CDR3 DNA: TGTGCCAGCTGGGCGGGTAGCCTCAATCAGCCCCAGCATTTT. Translation gives CASWAGSLNQPQHF.

In its sample, this clone was seen once. The rearrangement links TRBV7-6 to TRBJ1-4; 7 bases map to TRBD1. This CDR3 has 15 amino acids. CDR1 SGHVS and CDR2 FNYEAQ come from the germline V gene. Losses at the gene ends were 1 base for V and 13 bases for J; bases not matched to a gene: 12. CDR3 sequence reads: CASSLEAQGIPGLFF. CDR3 DNA: TGTGCCAGCAGCTTAGAAGCACAGGGGATCCCAGGACTGTTTTTT.